This TCR beta chain was sequenced during a study of control samples from healthy donors and cancer patients. The CDR3 sequence is 11 residues long. Trimming took 5 bases from V and 3 from J, leaving 8 bases between them. Germline CDR1 SQVTM, CDR2 ANQGSEA. Profiling relied on immunoSEQ multiplex PCR, and the TCRdb table lists in-frame clones only, not all of them. Of 350,000 to 450,000 clones listed, 80% to 95% are singletons. Sequencing was carried out using PBMCs. This chain joins TRBV29-1 and TRBJ2-7; no clear D gene. The clonotype comes from a man aged 40-49 years with head and neck cancer. CDR3 sequence (DNA): TGCAGCGTTCTAGAGCTCTACGAGCAGTACTTC. Translation: CSVLELYEQYF.